One sample yielded the 20 T cell receptor beta chains listed below, sequenced in a study of regulatory T cells in long-lasting Graves disease. The time point was: persistent/refractory GD, antithyroid drugs over 5 years with positive TRAb. Researchers made the TCR library from RNA that was extracted from PBMCs. Arm-PCR of CDR3 regions and iRepertoire HTBI primers were the basis on which TCR beta libraries were built. TCRdb ran MiXCR on the multiplex PCR reads and lists one entry per CDR3 protein. In the table there are fewer than 600,000 distinct CDR3 sequences, roughly 22% of which are singletons. The sample was peripheral blood mononuclear cells (PBMCs), taken when the disease was refractory, from a patient treated with antithyroid drugs. These receptors came from a female donor with Graves disease.

This clonotype was detected ten times or more. V gene TRBV19 combines with J gene TRBJ1-2; D is possibly TRBD1 (6 bases). The germline CDR1 and CDR2 sequences are LNHDA and SQIVND (reference sequence). The length of the CDR3 is 14 residues. Trimming stripped 5 bases from V and 2 bases from J, with 12 bases between. The CDR3 is CASSLRGGNYGYTF. The CDR3 region has the DNA TGTGCCAGTAGTTTGCGGGGGGGCAACTATGGCTACACCTTC.

This clonotype was counted only a few times. This chain uses TRBV25-1 with TRBJ2-5, with 7 positions matching TRBD1. Germline loops: CDR1 MGHDK, CDR2 SYGVNS. V gave up 6 bases and J gave up 3 bases; unmatched junction bases: 7. The CDR3 is 14 residues long. CDR3 protein: CASRPGTEKETQYF. Here the CDR3 DNA reads TGTGCCAGCAGGCCGGGGACAGAGAAAGAGACCCAGTACTTC.

This clonotype occurred many times. The chain joins TRBV20-1 to TRBJ1-4; tentative D call: TRBD1 (5 bases). Germline V gene lookup returns CDR1 DFQATT and CDR2 SNEGSKA (reference sequence). V gave up 4 bases and J gave up 5 bases, with 20 bases separating them. The CDR3 length is 16 residues. This chain's CDR3 is CSATAEGQGRNEKLFF. For the CDR3, the DNA is TGCAGTGCTACAGCAGAGGGGCAGGGTAGAAATGAAAAACTGTTTTTT.

The V gene is TRBV6-5, the J gene TRBJ2-5; D tentatively fits TRBD1 or TRBD2 (5 bases each). In germline, CDR1 is MNHEY, CDR2 SVGAGI. V dropped 2 bases and J dropped 3 bases, with 13 bases sitting between them. CDR3 size: 15 residues. DNA for the CDR3: TGTGCCAGCAGTTACCGGGACCCCTCCAAAGAGACCCAGTACTTC. Its protein is CASSYRDPSKETQYF.

With regard to this clonotype: Relative to the germline gene, one junction end is altered; a read error may explain this. J is TRBJ2-4 and V is TRBV10-3, with 7 bases lining up with TRBD1. The CDR3 length is 15 residues. CDR1 and CDR2 from the germline V gene are ENHRY and SYGVKD. The CDR3 reads CATSKTGNYGNIQYF. The CDR3 bases are TGTGCCACCAGTAAGACAGGGAATTACGGGAACATTCAGTACTTC.

This clonotype was seen ten or more times. The chain joins TRBV25-1 to TRBJ1-2; possibly TRBD1 for D (5 bases). The germline V and J ends were trimmed by 2 bases and 8 bases, with 12 bases remaining between them. Germline assignment: CDR1 MGHDK and CDR2 SYGVNS. This CDR3 is 13 amino acids long. The CDR3 sequence: CASSEGARAGYTF. The CDR3 DNA sequence: TGTGCCAGCAGTGAAGGCGCCAGGGCAGGCTACACCTTC.

This clonotype was seen at least ten times. V gene TRBV19 combines with J gene TRBJ2-5; TRBD2 agrees at 16 bases. With 5 bases clipped from V and 3 bases from J, the junction kept 12 bases outside the gene matches. Germline V gene sequence: CDR1 LNHDA, CDR2 SQIVND (reference sequence). The CDR3 runs to 19 residues. CDR3 region: CASSGRPGTSGRAKETQYF. As DNA, the CDR3 is TGTGCCAGTAGTGGCCGTCCCGGGACTAGCGGGAGGGCCAAAGAGACCCAGTACTTC.

Ten or more counts support this clonotype. The junction departs from germline at one end; a sequencing error may be responsible. In DNA form, the CDR3 reads TGTGCCTGGACCGTGAATACTGAAGCTTTCTTT. This sequence encodes CAWTVNTEAFF. This chain uses TRBV30 with TRBJ1-1; D ambiguous. The germline V gene has CDR1 GTSNPN and CDR2 SVGIG (reference sequence). The CDR3 sequence is 11 residues long.

This clonotype was seen at least ten times. The chain employs TRBV12-3 or TRBV12-4 and TRBJ2-7, with 11 nucleotides matching TRBD2. The CDR3 is 13 residues long. Trimming cost V 4 bases and J 12 bases; bases outside gene matches: 8. For the CDR3, the DNA is TGTGCCAGCAGTTCAACGGGACTAGCGGCTACGTACTTC. As protein: CASSSTGLAATYF.

This clonotype appeared many times. The chain has TRBV29-1 and TRBJ2-7, with D perhaps matching TRBD2 (6 bases). Germline CDR1 SQVTM, CDR2 ANQGSEA. The CDR3 is 12 amino acids. Trimming cost V 3 bases and J 5 bases, with 11 bases left between them. CDR3 sequence: CSVEGGGDEQYF. In DNA, the CDR3 is TGCAGCGTTGAGGGAGGAGGGGACGAGCAGTACTTC.

This clonotype was recorded many times. J is TRBJ2-2 and V is TRBV7-2; D gene uncertain. Trimming cost V 1 base and J 0 bases, with 3 bases left between them. Per germline, CDR1 SGHTA and CDR2 FQGNSA. The CDR3 covers 14 residues. The CDR3 sequence: CASSLGTNTGELFF. The CDR3 region has the DNA TGTGCCAGCAGCTTAGGGACGAACACCGGGGAGCTGTTTTTT.

Comments on this clonotype: This may stem from a read error, because a much larger clone lies one nucleotide away. The CDR3 coding sequence is TGTGCCACCAGTGGGGGGGATCACCCAAACCAGCATTTT. It translates to CATSGGDHPNQHF. The V call is TRBV24-1, the J call TRBJ1-5; maybe TRBD1 (5 bases). The CDR3 sequence is 13 residues long. Looked up from germline, CDR1 is KGHDR and CDR2 is SFDVKD. Trimming took off 5 bases at V and 12 bases at J, with 16 bases between the two ends.

As for this clonotype: One end of the junction is discordant with germline, which a read error may explain. The chain joins TRBV2 to TRBJ2-4; D gene unclear. The CDR3 has 10 amino acids. The germline V gene has CDR1 SNHLY and CDR2 FYNNEI. The chain's CDR3 is CASSEALTHF. For the CDR3, the DNA is TGTGCCAGCAGTGAAGCGCTTACGCACTTC.

This clonotype has a handful of counts. A much larger clone differs from this one at a single base, so this may be a read error. The chain is built from TRBV2 and TRBJ1-1; D is undetermined. CDR1 SNHLY and CDR2 FYNNEI come from the germline V gene. This CDR3 has 11 residues. Trimming removed 5 bases from V and 8 bases from J, with 9 bases in between. CDR3 in amino acids: CASSYSREAFF. DNA for the CDR3: TGTGCCAGCAGTTACAGCAGGGAAGCTTTCTTT.

There are a few counts of this clonotype. The rearrangement links TRBV10-3 to TRBJ1-5; a possible D gene is TRBD1 (5 bases). CDR1 is ENHRY and CDR2 is SYGVKD in the germline V gene. The CDR3 runs 13 residues. Trimming left V 2 bases short and J 4 bases short, with 6 bases between. CDR3 in DNA: TGTGCCATCAGTGAGAAGGGGAATCAGCCCCAGCATTTT. Encoded protein: CAISEKGNQPQHF.

This clonotype was counted a few times. The chain joins TRBV3-1 to TRBJ2-2, with 9 bases matching TRBD2. Germline CDR1 LGHDT, CDR2 YNNKEL (reference sequence). The trim removed 7 bases at V and 3 bases at J, leaving 15 bases unmatched. The CDR3 spans 18 residues. The CDR3 nucleotides are TGTGCCAGCAACTCCTACCGGCGGGGGGGCCGTGACACCGGGGAGCTGTTTTTT. Protein: CASNSYRRGGRDTGELFF.

This clonotype was picked up a small number of times. The rearrangement uses TRBV10-3 and TRBJ1-1, with no clear D. CDR1 and CDR2 (germline): ENHRY, SYGVKD. The V end was cut by 0 bases, the J end by 6 bases, with 11 bases between. The CDR3 is made up of 14 amino acids. CDR3 coding DNA: TGTGCCATCAGTGAGTCGACTCGGTTGCCTGAAGCTTTCTTT. Protein sequence: CAISESTRLPEAFF.

This clonotype was seen more than once but under ten times. The rearrangement uses TRBV20-1 and TRBJ2-2; D not resolved. The CDR3 is 13 amino acids. CDR1 DFQATT and CDR2 SNEGSKA come from the germline V gene (reference sequence). V was trimmed by 1 base and J by 3 bases, leaving 6 bases between them. Written as DNA, the CDR3 is TGCAGTGCTAGAGCTGGAGACACCGGGGAGCTGTTTTTT. Encoded protein: CSARAGDTGELFF.

The gene calls are TRBV27 and TRBJ1-1; D gene ambiguous. V lost 3 bases and J 12 bases, leaving 8 bases between the germline ends. Germline assignment: CDR1 MNHEY and CDR2 SMNVEV (reference sequence). The length of the CDR3 is 10 residues. The CDR3 loop is CASSFPPTFF. For the CDR3, the DNA is TGTGCCAGCAGTTTCCCCCCGACTTTCTTT.

In its sample, this clonotype was seen many times. The chain uses TRBV6-1 and TRBJ1-2; no clear D. V was trimmed by 4 bases and J by 5 bases, leaving 11 bases between them. This CDR3 has 13 amino acids. Germline loops: CDR1 MNHNS, CDR2 SASEGT. This CDR3 is CASSGQSPYGYTF. In nucleotides, the CDR3 is TGTGCCAGCAGTGGGCAGAGCCCTTATGGCTACACCTTC.